This TCR beta chain was sequenced for a study of metastatic and nonmetastatic thyroid tumors. Sample share makes this clone medium-sized. Trimming took 0 bases from V and 4 from J; bases not matched to a gene: 0. This CDR3 comprises 16 residues. Germline V gene sequence: CDR1 MRHNA, CDR2 SNTAGT. Original methodology: A papillary thyroid cancer distant-metastasis classifier was built from CDR3 differences across clinicopathological groups. From the PCR reads, TCRdb re-called clones with MiXCR. It is TCRdb's table, rather than the study itself, that gives the V and J calls and clone size. The data hold 15,000 to 20,000 clones, with around a third observed a single time. Until they underwent thyroid surgery, no patient had received any treatment.

The sample comprised tumor tissue. This receptor was obtained from a male donor with papillary thyroid cancer or a benign thyroid nodule (not recorded which). Some clones in this sample may be carry-over from other donors' samples. The chain recombines TRBV6-4 with TRBJ2-3; 14 positions agree with TRBD2. CDR3 loop: CASSDSTSGGADTQYF. CDR3 coding DNA: TGTGCCAGCAGTGACTCGACTAGCGGGGGGGCAGATACGCAGTATTTT.